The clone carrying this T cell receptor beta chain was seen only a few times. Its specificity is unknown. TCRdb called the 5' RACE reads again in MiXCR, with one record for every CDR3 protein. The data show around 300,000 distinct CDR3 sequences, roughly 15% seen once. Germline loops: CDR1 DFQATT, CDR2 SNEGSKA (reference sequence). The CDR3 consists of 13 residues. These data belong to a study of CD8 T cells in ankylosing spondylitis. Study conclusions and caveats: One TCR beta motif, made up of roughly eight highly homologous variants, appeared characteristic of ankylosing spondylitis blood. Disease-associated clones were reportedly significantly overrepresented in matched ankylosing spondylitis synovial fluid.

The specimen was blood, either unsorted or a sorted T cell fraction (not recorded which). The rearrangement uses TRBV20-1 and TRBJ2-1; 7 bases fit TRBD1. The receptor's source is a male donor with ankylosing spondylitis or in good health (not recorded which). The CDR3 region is CSSPQGPYNEQFF. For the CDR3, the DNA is TGCAGCAGCCCACAGGGGCCCTACAATGAGCAGTTCTTC.